This T cell receptor beta chain comes out of a study of breast tumors, draining lymph nodes, adjacent tissues. Study-wide points: Tumor and nontumor repertoires were significantly more similar in luminal-like than in basal-like breast cancer. Data fit most tumor T cells coming from lymph node, expanding in tumor.

Using its own MiXCR run on the multiplex PCR reads, TCRdb lists one record per CDR3 protein. There are some 150,000 distinct CDR3 sequences in the sample; 20% to 25% occur only once, and just over 2.5% lies in the top ten. This clonotype was seen many times. Its antigen remains unknown. Samples came from axillary lymph nodes draining the breast cancer. The CDR3 consists of 14 residues. After removal of 4 bases from V and 3 bases from J, the junction contained 1 base not matched to a gene. Germline CDR1 is KGHDR and CDR2 is SFDVKD. The clonotype comes from a female donor with breast cancer. Some clones in this sample may be carry-over from other donors' samples. The chain is built from TRBV24-1 and TRBJ2-1; 8 positions match TRBD2. Sequencing was carried out using axillary lymph node tissue. The CDR3 DNA follows: TGTGCCACCAGTGAGAGCGGGGGCTACAATGAGCAGTTCTTC. This encodes CATSESGGYNEQFF.